The rows below give T cell receptor beta chains drawn from one sample of a study of T cells in Graves' hyperthyroidism and ophthalmopathy. TCRdb reanalysed the multiplex PCR reads using MiXCR and keeps one entry per CDR3 protein. The repertoire holds roughly 740,000 distinct CDR3 sequences, with about 15% as singletons. The specimen sequenced was blood. The receptors come from a man between 18 and 35 years old with Graves' hyperthyroidism. Both conserved end residues are part of each CDR3. D genes are given only for firm matches. The listing skips clone size in some rows; elsewhere it reads once, few, many or a size class.

CDR3nt: TGTGCCAGCAGTGAACAGGGGAACACTGAAGCTTTCTTT
CDR3aa: CASSEQGNTEAFF
d_gene: NA
abundance: many
len: 13
j_gene: TRBJ1-1
v_gene: TRBV2

CDR3nt: TGTGCCAGCAGTCCCTCCGGGGCAGGGGGCGTCCTTCAGTACTTC
CDR3aa: CASSPSGAGGVLQYF
d_gene: TRBD1
abundance: NA
len: 15
j_gene: TRBJ2-5
v_gene: TRBV28

CDR3nt: TGTGCCAGCAGCCGGGTCCCTCGTAACTATGGCTACACCTTC
CDR3aa: CASSRVPRNYGYTF
d_gene: NA
abundance: many
len: 14
j_gene: TRBJ1-2
v_gene: TRBV12-3/TRBV12-4

CDR3nt: TGTGCCAGTCGACTAGCGGGAGTCAACACCGGGGAGCTGTTTTTT
CDR3aa: CASRLAGVNTGELFF
d_gene: TRBD2
abundance: NA
len: 15
j_gene: TRBJ2-2
v_gene: TRBV19

CDR3nt: TGTGCCAGCCTTTTAGGGGGAGTATCCTACAATGAGCAGTTCTTC
CDR3aa: CASLLGGVSYNEQFF
d_gene: NA
abundance: once
len: 15
j_gene: TRBJ2-1
v_gene: TRBV12-3/TRBV12-4

CDR3nt: TGTGCCAGCAGTTGGACTAGCGGAACCTACGAGCAGTACTTC
CDR3aa: CASSWTSGTYEQYF
d_gene: TRBD2
abundance: many
len: 14
j_gene: TRBJ2-7
v_gene: TRBV2

CDR3nt: TGTGCCAGCAGACCCAGGGGGGAGGAGACCCAGTACTTC
CDR3aa: CASRPRGEETQYF
d_gene: NA
abundance: few
len: 13
j_gene: TRBJ2-5
v_gene: TRBV28

CDR3nt: TGTGCCAGCAGTTACAGCAGGGATAATCAGCCCCAGCATTTT
CDR3aa: CASSYSRDNQPQHF
d_gene: NA
abundance: NA
len: 14
j_gene: TRBJ1-5
v_gene: TRBV6-5

CDR3nt: TGTGCCAGCAGCGTTTACAGGGCAACCGGGGAGCTGTTTTTT
CDR3aa: CASSVYRATGELFF
d_gene: NA
abundance: few
len: 14
j_gene: TRBJ2-2
v_gene: TRBV9

CDR3nt: TGTGCTAGTGGTCTCACCGGGACAGGGAAGAAACTTTCCTACGAGCAGTACTTC
CDR3aa: CASGLTGTGKKLSYEQYF
d_gene: TRBD1
abundance: many
len: 18
j_gene: TRBJ2-7
v_gene: TRBV12-5

CDR3nt: TGCAGCGTTGAGGGAACTAGCGGGAGTGAGCAGTTCTTC
CDR3aa: CSVEGTSGSEQFF
d_gene: TRBD2
abundance: many
len: 13
j_gene: TRBJ2-1
v_gene: TRBV29-1

CDR3nt: TGTGCCAGCAGCCCTACAGGGAATGCTGGCTACACCTTC
CDR3aa: CASSPTGNAGYTF
d_gene: NA
abundance: once
len: 13
j_gene: TRBJ1-2
v_gene: TRBV7-8

CDR3nt: TGTGCCAGCAGCCCCAGGGGGTTAAACTATGGCTACACCTTC
CDR3aa: CASSPRGLNYGYTF
d_gene: TRBD1
abundance: NA
len: 14
j_gene: TRBJ1-2
v_gene: TRBV9

CDR3nt: TGTGCCAGCTCACCACCCCTGGGTCTGGGACCCTACGAGCAGTACTTC
CDR3aa: CASSPPLGLGPYEQYF
d_gene: NA
abundance: NA
len: 16
j_gene: TRBJ2-7
v_gene: TRBV18

CDR3nt: TGTGCCAGCAGCGCCAGACTAGCGGGAGTTTACGAGCAGTACTTC
CDR3aa: CASSARLAGVYEQYF
d_gene: TRBD2
abundance: many
len: 15
j_gene: TRBJ2-7
v_gene: TRBV5-6

CDR3nt: TGTGCCAGCAGTTACTCGGGTATGGAAAACTATGGCTACACCTTC
CDR3aa: CASSYSGMENYGYTF
d_gene: NA
abundance: NA
len: 15
j_gene: TRBJ1-2
v_gene: TRBV6-5

CDR3nt: TGTGCCTGGAGTGGTTCTCGACTAGCGGGAAACTACGAGCAGTACTTC
CDR3aa: CAWSGSRLAGNYEQYF
d_gene: TRBD2
abundance: few
len: 16
j_gene: TRBJ2-7
v_gene: TRBV30

CDR3nt: TGTGCCACCAGCAATTGGGAAGGGACTCAGCGCGGAGAGCAGTTCTTC
CDR3aa: CATSNWEGTQRGEQFF
d_gene: NA
abundance: many
len: 16
j_gene: TRBJ2-1
v_gene: TRBV15

CDR3nt: TGTGCCAGCAGCTTGGACTACAGGGGCAGGAACTATGGCTACACCTTC
CDR3aa: CASSLDYRGRNYGYTF
d_gene: TRBD1
abundance: many
len: 16
j_gene: TRBJ1-2
v_gene: TRBV7-2

CDR3nt: TGTGCCAGCTCTGCTGCAGGGGGCGAAGTTGCAGCTTTCTTT
CDR3aa: CASSAAGGEVAAFF
d_gene: TRBD1
abundance: many
len: 14
j_gene: TRBJ1-1
v_gene: TRBV2

CDR3nt: TGTGCCACCGACAGTCTCAGGGGCTACACCTTC
CDR3aa: CATDSLRGYTF
d_gene: NA
abundance: few
len: 11
j_gene: TRBJ1-2
v_gene: TRBV28

CDR3nt: TGTGCCAGCTGGAGGCCAGAGAACTATGGCTACACCTTC
CDR3aa: CASWRPENYGYTF
d_gene: NA
abundance: many
len: 13
j_gene: TRBJ1-2
v_gene: TRBV28

CDR3nt: TGTGCCAGCACCGTGCCTAGGGTAGAGACCCAGTACTTC
CDR3aa: CASTVPRVETQYF
d_gene: NA
abundance: many
len: 13
j_gene: TRBJ2-5
v_gene: TRBV28

CDR3nt: TGTGCCAGCAGTTTAGGCGCTGTGATGTACAATGAGCAGTTCTTC
CDR3aa: CASSLGAVMYNEQFF
d_gene: NA
abundance: many
len: 15
j_gene: TRBJ2-1
v_gene: TRBV28

CDR3nt: TGTGCCAGCAGCCAAGACTGGTTCAATGAGCAGTTCTTC
CDR3aa: CASSQDWFNEQFF
d_gene: NA
abundance: few
len: 13
j_gene: TRBJ2-1
v_gene: TRBV14

CDR3nt: TGTGCCAGCTCAGGGGACTTCCCCGTCTACGAGCAGTACTTC
CDR3aa: CASSGDFPVYEQYF
d_gene: NA
abundance: few
len: 14
j_gene: TRBJ2-7
v_gene: TRBV18